This T cell receptor beta chain was retrieved from a study of CD8+ T cells in alopecia areata. Study-wide context: Female roughly 6-10-week-old C3H/HeJ recipients received skin from 6-12-month-old C3H/HeJ graft donors with spontaneous alopecia.

This clone was found a few times. Its specificity is unknown. Mouse germline and gene names are used. The read gets to within 4 residues of the CDR3 end, and the germline J gene fills in the rest. Pooled cells of cutaneous lymph node origin were sorted on CD4, CD8alpha, NKG2D, NKG2ACE and other markers. As the sequencing template, cDNA was produced by extracting RNA and reverse transcribing it. TCRdb's copy holds only in-frame clones and misses some; the assay was immunoSEQ multiplex PCR. This sample carries about 300,000 clones and no singletons, and more than 0.95% goes to the top ten. J gave up 0 bases and V 1 base, and 2 bases lay outside the gene matches. The CDR3 is made up of 15 amino acids. The V gene's germline CDR1 is GKSSPN and CDR2 SITVG. Overall study results and limits: Sequenced scalp T cells also include alphabeta T cells resident in normal skin. Lesional tissue from the scalp (especially in alopecia totalis/universalis) showed higher clonality than normal scalp.

This clonotype was sampled from a C3H/HeJ mouse with alopecia areata. The MHC haplotype of this mouse line is H2-k. V is TRBV31 and J is TRBJ2-5, with TRBD2 identical over 9 bases. Sequenced material: CD4+ T cells sorted from a lymph node. The part of the CDR3 DNA that was read is TGTGCCTGGAGTCCCGACTGGGGGAACCAAGAC. It yields the protein CAWSPDWGNQD. Given in full, the CDR3 is CAWSPDWGNQDTQYF. Full variable domain (missing parts from reference TRBV31 and TRBJ2-5): AQTIHQWPVAEIKAVGSPLSLGCTIKGKSSPNLYWYWQATGGTLQQLFYSITVGQVESVVQLNLSASRPKDDQFILSTEKLLLSHSGFYLCAWSPDWGNQDTQYFGPGTRLLVL.